This T cell receptor (beta chain) is drawn from a study of regulatory T cells in long-lasting Graves disease. General study points: Gene preferences differed: TRBV28, TRBJ1-2, TRBJ2-5 in persistent cases.

This clonotype was seen ten or more times. Its target is not known. CDR3 regions were amplified by Arm-PCR using iRepertoire HTBI primers to build TCR beta libraries. Each CDR3 protein gets one entry after TCRdb re-called the multiplex PCR reads with MiXCR. The sample holds about 430,000 distinct CDR3 sequences, approximately 22% seen once. Stated time point: persistent/refractory GD, antithyroid drugs over 5 years with positive TRAb. With RNA extracted from PBMCs as input, the TCR library was made. The CDR3 runs 15 residues. Germline V gene lookup returns CDR1 DFQATT and CDR2 SNEGSKA (reference sequence). V was pared by 2 bases and J by 9 bases, with 20 bases between.

The receptor was derived from a female donor with Graves disease. The chain couples TRBV20-1 to TRBJ1-5, with D uncertain. The sequencing used peripheral blood mononuclear cells (PBMCs), collected when the disease was refractory, from a patient treated with antithyroid drugs. In nucleotides, the CDR3 is TGCAGTGCTAGATCCACCGGACCTGACGATACGCCCCAGCATTTT. Amino acid sequence: CSARSTGPDDTPQHF.